These 16 T cell receptor beta chains were all obtained from the same sample, sequenced in a study of blood T cell repertoires in COVID-19. The table came from immunoSEQ multiplex PCR; TCRdb's copy has only in-frame clones and leaves some out. This sample has roughly 97,000 clones, with 85% to 90% found just once. Sequencing was carried out using peripheral blood. These receptors all come from a human donor in a cohort sampled during active COVID-19.

This chain links TRBV15 with TRBJ1-4, with TRBD1 as a possible D gene (5 bases). Trimming stripped 2 bases from V and 8 bases from J, with 15 bases between. This CDR3 spans 15 amino acids. Germline lookup yields CDR1 LNHNV and CDR2 YYDKDF (reference sequence). The DNA of the CDR3 is TGTGCCACCAGCAGATCCCGGGAGCCAGGGGAAAAACTGTTTTTT. Translated: CATSRSREPGEKLFF.

This clone was recorded at least ten times. The J gene is TRBJ1-2, the V gene TRBV20-1; 8 bases agree with TRBD1. The CDR3 sequence is 17 residues long. After removal of 3 bases from V and 4 bases from J, the junction contained 16 bases not matched to a gene. In germline, CDR1 is DFQATT, CDR2 SNEGSKA (reference sequence). CDR3 sequence: CSASLFLQGALSYGYTF. The DNA for the CDR3 is TGCAGTGCTAGTTTGTTCCTTCAGGGGGCACTTAGCTATGGCTACACCTTC.

The V call is TRBV7-9, the J call TRBJ2-7; D unresolved. This CDR3 spans 13 amino acids. The V gene's germline CDR1 is SEHNR and CDR2 FQNEAQ (reference sequence). Trimming left V 3 bases short and J 2 bases short, with 8 bases between. This CDR3 is CASSFQEPYEQYF. CDR3 DNA sequence: TGTGCCAGCAGCTTCCAGGAACCCTACGAGCAGTACTTC. Combining the CDR3 with reference TRBV7-9 and TRBJ2-7 gives the whole variable domain DTGVSQNPRHKITKRGQNVTFRCDPISEHNRLYWYRQTLGQGPEFLTYFQNEAQLEKSRLLSDRFSAERPKGSFSTLEIQRTEQGDSAMYLCASSFQEPYEQYFGPGTRLTVT.

The chain uses TRBV6-6 and TRBJ1-5, with a tentative D call TRBD1 (5 bases). V was clipped by 1 base and J by 6 bases, with 7 bases between them. CDR1 and CDR2 from the germline V gene are MNHNY and SVGAGI (reference sequence). The length of the CDR3 is 13 residues. The CDR3 DNA reads as TGTGCCAGCAGTTACTACGGGGGTCAGCCCCAGCATTTT. Its translation: CASSYYGGQPQHF.

This clone was seen a handful of times. V usage is TRBV3-1 (or the pseudogene TRBV3-2) and J usage is TRBJ1-2; D is perhaps TRBD1 (6 bases). Germline values: CDR1 LGHDT, CDR2 YNNKEL (reference sequence). V dropped 4 bases and J dropped 7 bases, with 16 bases sitting between them. This CDR3 contains 14 residues. The CDR3 DNA follows: TGTGCCAGCAGCCCTCGGGGGGGCAGCTTTGGCTACACCTTC. The encoded protein is CASSPRGGSFGYTF.

This clone has just a few counts. J is TRBJ1-5 and V is TRBV28; D is unresolved. CDR1 and CDR2 (germline): MDHEN, SYDVKM. V was trimmed by 8 bases and J by 0 bases, leaving 11 bases between them. The CDR3 runs 14 residues. CDR3 loop: CASHSGGSNQPQHF. DNA of the CDR3: TGTGCCAGCCATAGTGGTGGTAGCAATCAGCCCCAGCATTTT.

This chain connects TRBV6-5 to TRBJ1-1; the D gene is possibly TRBD1 (5 bases). Germline loops: CDR1 MNHEY, CDR2 SVGAGI. The CDR3 covers 14 residues. Deletions cut 6 bases from V and 1 base from J, with 12 bases between. CDR3 region: CASSSRGGNTEAFF. For the CDR3, the DNA is TGTGCCAGCAGCTCCCGGGGGGGGAACACTGAAGCTTTCTTT.

This clone has a single count. The rearrangement joins TRBV7-2 to TRBJ2-3; 11 nucleotides align to TRBD2. The CDR3 is 15 residues long. The germline V gene encodes CDR1 SGHTA and CDR2 FQGNSA. V shed 3 bases, J shed 1 base, and the junction held 0 bases outside the gene matches. The CDR3 loop reads CASSLGLAGTDTQYF. In DNA form, the CDR3 reads TGTGCCAGCAGCTTGGGACTAGCGGGCACAGATACGCAGTATTTT. Full variable domain (outside the CDR3, taken from reference TRBV7-2 and TRBJ2-3): GAGVSQSPSNKVTEKGKDVELRCDPISGHTALYWYRQSLGQGLEFLIYFQGNSAPDKSGLPSDRFSAERTGGSVSTLTIQRTQQEDSAVYLCASSLGLAGTDTQYFGPGTRLTVL.

This clone was observed a single time. The chain carries TRBV5-4 and TRBJ1-4; D may be TRBD1 (5 bases). This CDR3 is 16 amino acids long. The germline V gene has CDR1 SGHNT and CDR2 YYREEE (reference sequence). Trimming cost V 3 bases and J 3 bases, with 15 bases left between them. The CDR3 is CASSSGSGRSNEKLFF. The CDR3 bases are TGTGCCAGCAGCTCAGGGTCCGGCAGGTCTAATGAAAAACTGTTTTTT.

The gene calls are TRBV5-1 and TRBJ2-3, with D possibly being TRBD2 (6 bases). Trimming removed 4 bases from V and 0 bases from J, with 12 bases in between. The germline gives CDR1 SGHRS, CDR2 YFSETQ. This CDR3 has 15 amino acids. In DNA form, the CDR3 reads TGCGCCAGCAGCAGGCGGGGCGAGAGCACAGATACGCAGTATTTT. Its protein is CASSRRGESTDTQYF.

The chain carries TRBV7-9 and TRBJ2-3; D not certain. With 3 bases removed from V and 6 bases from J, the gap between germline ends came to 4 bases. Per germline, CDR1 SEHNR and CDR2 FQNEAQ (reference sequence). The CDR3 covers 11 residues. The CDR3 bases are TGTGCCAGCAGCTTCTCCGATACGCAGTATTTT. It specifies CASSFSDTQYF.

This rearrangement joins TRBV19 to TRBJ2-6; 8 bases map to TRBD1. The CDR3 is made up of 18 amino acids. J lost 0 bases, V lost 5 bases, and 9 bases had no gene match. The germline V gene encodes CDR1 LNHDA and CDR2 SQIVND (reference sequence). CDR3 region: CASSSGGQGSSGANVLTF. The CDR3 bases are TGTGCCAGTAGTTCTGGAGGACAGGGCAGCTCTGGGGCCAACGTCCTGACTTTC.

The J gene is TRBJ1-5, the V gene TRBV11-2; D is unresolved. Germline CDR1 and CDR2: SGHAT and FQNNGV. V was pared by 0 bases and J by 7 bases, with 7 bases between. CDR3 length: 13 residues. CDR3 bases: TGTGCCAGCAGCTTAGATCAGGTGCAGCCCCAGCATTTT. As protein: CASSLDQVQPQHF.

CDR3 nucleotide sequence: TGTGCCAGCAGCTTAGTCATTAGCTCCTATAATTCACCCCTCCACTTT. Amino acids: CASSLVISSYNSPLHF. The J gene is TRBJ1-6, the V gene TRBV11-2; D is unclear. Germline CDR1 and CDR2: SGHAT and FQNNGV. V was cut by 1 base and J by 0 bases, with 7 bases left in between. There are 16 residues in the CDR3.

The table lists this clone with a count of one. The chain recombines TRBV25-1 with TRBJ1-1; D is perhaps TRBD1 (6 bases). There are 13 residues in the CDR3. V was clipped by 6 bases and J by 0 bases, with 8 bases between them. Germline V CDR1 and CDR2: MGHDK, SYGVNS. This chain's CDR3 is CASRGQLNTEAFF. The CDR3, as DNA: TGTGCCAGCAGAGGACAGCTGAACACTGAAGCTTTCTTT.

The sample holds a few counts of this clone. V usage is TRBV19 and J usage is TRBJ1-5; D perhaps matches TRBD1 (6 bases). The CDR3 sequence is 15 residues long. Looked up from germline, CDR1 is LNHDA and CDR2 is SQIVND (reference sequence). Trimming took off 7 bases at V and 4 bases at J, with 17 bases between the two ends. CDR3 DNA sequence: TGTGCCAGTAACTCGGACAGTCATTTAAATCAGCCCCAGCATTTT. Amino acids: CASNSDSHLNQPQHF.